This T cell receptor (beta chain) was retrieved from a study of blood T cell repertoires in COVID-19. Study-wide background: From the United States, Italy and Spain came samples of acute and convalescent COVID-19.

Using immunoSEQ multiplex PCR, the repertoire was profiled, and TCRdb retains in-frame clones only, with some absent. The repertoire holds over 150,000 clones, with about 87% as singletons. The CDR3 loop spans 16 amino acids. CDR1 and CDR2 from the germline V gene are SGHRS and YFSETQ. On this clone itself: One end of the junction varies from germline; a read error may be responsible.

The sequence was obtained from a man in his 60s with COVID-19, enrolled during active disease. The sample consisted of peripheral blood. The rearrangement uses TRBV5-1 and TRBJ2-1; D is uncertain. Written as DNA, the CDR3 is TGCGCCAGCAGATTGGATGGTACAGCCGCTTACAATGAGCAGTTCTTC. This translates into CASRLDGTAAYNEQFF.